These 18 T cell receptor beta chains were all obtained from the same sample, sequenced in a study of blood T cells in healthy people across ages. Then a second PCR, running about 6 to 12 cycles, was carried out with a sample-barcoded 5' primer and a J-beta primer mix. TCRdb fed the 5' RACE reads into MiXCR, producing one record per CDR3 protein. There are almost 300,000 distinct CDR3 sequences in the sample; 25% to 30% occur only once, and approximately 28% lies in the top ten. The source material was blood. The receptors originated from a woman in her seventies in good health.

V is TRBV6-2 or TRBV6-3 and J is TRBJ2-7; D gene uncertain. V gave up 2 bases and J gave up 6 bases, with 17 bases separating them. CDR3 length: 15 residues. Germline V gives CDR1 MNHEY, CDR2 SVGEGT. CDR3 sequence reads: CASSYDTAWTSEQYF. The CDR3 DNA is TGTGCCAGCAGTTACGACACGGCCTGGACGTCCGAGCAGTACTTC.

The genes are TRBV4-3 and TRBJ2-6; D uncertain. The germline CDR1 and CDR2 sequences are LGHNA and YSLEER. With 0 bases removed from V and 4 bases from J, the gap between germline ends came to 10 bases. This CDR3 contains 16 residues. CDR3 protein: CASSQERGSGANVLTF. In DNA form, the CDR3 reads TGCGCCAGCAGCCAAGAGCGTGGGTCAGGGGCCAACGTCCTGACTTTC.

This clonotype was picked up many times. The chain joins TRBV7-8 to TRBJ1-3; the D is unclear. CDR3 size: 15 residues. Looked up from germline, CDR1 is SGHVS and CDR2 is FQNEAQ. The V gene lost 2 bases and the J gene lost 0 bases, with 8 bases spanning the gap. The CDR3 spells CASSLTLSSGNTIYF. DNA for the CDR3: TGTGCCAGCAGCTTAACGCTGAGCTCTGGAAACACCATATATTTT. The entire variable domain, with the rest obtained from reference TRBV7-8 and TRBJ1-3, is as follows: GAGVSQSPRYKVAKRGQDVALRCDPISGHVSLFWYQQALGQGPEFLTYFQNEAQLDKSGLPSDRFFAERPEGSVSTLKIQRTQQEDSAVYLCASSLTLSSGNTIYFGEGSWLTVV.

This clonotype has just a few counts. The V gene is TRBV5-1, the J gene TRBJ2-1, with 15 bases that match TRBD2. Per the germline V gene, CDR1 is SGHRS and CDR2 is YFSETQ. J gave up 4 bases and V 6 bases, and 5 bases lay outside the gene matches. The CDR3 loop spans 16 amino acids. The CDR3 DNA is TGCGCCAGCAACAAGGGACTAGCGGGAGGTTACAATGAGCAGTTCTTC. Translation gives CASNKGLAGGYNEQFF.

This clonotype was observed a handful of times. The J gene is TRBJ1-4, the V gene TRBV6-6, with D unresolved. Germline-derived CDR1 and CDR2 are MNHNY and SVGAGI (reference sequence). The CDR3 consists of 11 residues. Trimming removed 4 bases at V and 8 bases at J, with 5 bases between. In DNA form, the CDR3 reads TGTGCCAGCAGTTCCTTAGAAAAACTGTTTTTT. Translated: CASSSLEKLFF.

The V gene is TRBV5-5, the J gene TRBJ2-5; D is unresolved. The CDR3 is 14 residues long. V dropped 0 bases and J dropped 1 base, with 7 bases sitting between them. Germline V CDR1 and CDR2: SGHKS, YYEKEE (reference sequence). For the CDR3, the DNA is TGTGCCAGCAGCTTGGAAGCGCTCCAAGAGACCCAGTACTTC. Translated: CASSLEALQETQYF.

The V call is TRBV3-1, the J call TRBJ2-1; perhaps TRBD2 as D (6 bases). Germline CDR1 reads LGHDT; CDR2 reads YNNKEL (reference sequence). The CDR3 has 13 amino acids. The V end was cut by 2 bases, the J end by 8 bases, with 10 bases between. DNA for the CDR3: TGTGCCAGCAGCCAACGGGACTTCCATGAGCAGTTCTTC. Translation: CASSQRDFHEQFF.

This clonotype was found a few times. J is TRBJ2-4 and V is TRBV20-1; unclear D gene. The V end lost 5 bases, the J end lost 5 bases, and 10 bases lay between the germline ends. CDR1 DFQATT and CDR2 SNEGSKA come from the germline V gene (reference sequence). CDR3 size: 12 residues. CDR3 region: CSAGFGQNIQYF. DNA for the CDR3: TGCAGTGCTGGATTTGGCCAAAACATTCAGTACTTC.

The V and J genes are TRBV11-2 and TRBJ2-1; D remains ambiguous. The CDR3 loop spans 14 amino acids. Trimming stripped 1 base from V and 2 bases from J, with 6 bases between. The V gene's germline CDR1 is SGHAT and CDR2 FQNNGV. Here the CDR3 reads CASSLVRTYNEQFF. CDR3 in DNA: TGTGCCAGCAGCTTAGTGAGAACCTACAATGAGCAGTTCTTC.

The chain links TRBV5-5 to TRBJ2-5; D unclear. The J call is in doubt because the DNA end fits TRBJ2-1 better. The CDR3 runs 13 residues. Germline CDR1 is SGHKS and CDR2 is YYEKEE (reference sequence). CDR3: CASSFGRPNEQFF. For the CDR3, the DNA is TGTGCCAGCAGCTTCGGCCGCCCAAATGAGCAGTTCTTC.

The J gene is TRBJ2-3, the V gene TRBV11-2; no firm D call. The CDR3 loop spans 11 amino acids. The V and J ends lost 8 bases and 4 bases respectively, with 7 bases between them. Germline V gives CDR1 SGHAT, CDR2 FQNNGV. As DNA, the CDR3 is TGTGCCAGCGCGGTCTCAGATACGCAGTATTTT. It specifies CASAVSDTQYF.

This clonotype was observed a handful of times. This chain connects TRBV7-2 to TRBJ2-7, with a weak D call TRBD2 (5 bases). The CDR3 spans 14 residues. Germline V gene data show CDR1 as SGHTA and CDR2 as FQGNSA. Between the trimmed V and J ends, which lost 6 bases and 3 bases, there was a span of 15 bases. CDR3 residues: CASRPRADVYEQYF. CDR3 nucleotides: TGTGCCAGCAGGCCGAGGGCAGACGTCTACGAGCAGTACTTC.

This chain links TRBV28 with TRBJ1-1; possibly TRBD1 for D (6 bases). V was cut by 2 bases and J by 5 bases, with 12 bases left in between. The CDR3 is 14 amino acids. The V gene's germline CDR1 is MDHEN and CDR2 SYDVKM. The CDR3 region is CASSLGGGTTEAFF. In DNA form, the CDR3 reads TGTGCCAGCAGTTTAGGGGGCGGTACTACTGAAGCTTTCTTT.

This clonotype was picked up a small number of times. V usage is TRBV6-5 and J usage is TRBJ2-5, with TRBD2 matching over 15 bases. Germline V gene data show CDR1 as MNHEY and CDR2 as SVGAGI. CDR3 length equals 18 residues. Trimming removed 4 bases from V and 1 base from J; junction bases left unmatched: 7. The CDR3 bases are TGTGCCAGCAGTTTCGGGACTAGCGGGAGGATCTCCCAAGAGACCCAGTACTTC. It yields the protein CASSFGTSGRISQETQYF.

This clonotype was recorded at least ten times. The chain uses TRBV20-1 and TRBJ2-1, with D possibly TRBD2 on 5 matching bases. The J call is doubtful: the DNA matches TRBJ2-7 better. Germline assignment: CDR1 DFQATT and CDR2 SNEGSKA (reference sequence). This CDR3 contains 14 residues. The CDR3 protein is CSARDLTTNYEQYF. The CDR3 DNA is TGCAGTGCTAGAGATTTGACTACCAACTACGAGCAGTACTTC.

This chain links TRBV27 with TRBJ2-3, with 9 positions matching TRBD2. This CDR3 region has 16 residues. J lost 4 bases, V lost 6 bases, and 11 bases had no gene match. Per the germline V gene, CDR1 is MNHEY and CDR2 is SMNVEV (reference sequence). CDR3 loop: CASRNPGTSRADTQYF. DNA for the CDR3: TGTGCCAGCAGAAACCCCGGGACTAGCAGGGCAGATACGCAGTATTTT.

In this sample, this clonotype turned up many times. The V call is TRBV7-2, the J call TRBJ1-2, with D unclear. CDR1 SGHTA and CDR2 FQGNSA come from the germline V gene. The CDR3 has 13 amino acids. Trimming pared 5 bases from V and 8 bases from J, leaving 15 bases between. The CDR3 region is CASSPFSLRGYTF. CDR3 coding DNA: TGTGCCAGCAGCCCATTCAGCCTTCGAGGCTACACCTTC.

This clonotype was seen only a few times. This rearrangement joins TRBV29-1 to TRBJ2-5; 8 bases fit TRBD1. Gene TRBJ2-1 matches the end of the DNA better, so the J call may be wrong. CDR3 length: 15 residues. The germline CDR1 and CDR2 sequences are SQVTM and ANQGSEA. DNA for the CDR3: TGCAGCGGAAACCGGGACAGGCCTTTCCGGGTCGGGCAGTTCTTC. This codes for CSGNRDRPFRVGQFF.